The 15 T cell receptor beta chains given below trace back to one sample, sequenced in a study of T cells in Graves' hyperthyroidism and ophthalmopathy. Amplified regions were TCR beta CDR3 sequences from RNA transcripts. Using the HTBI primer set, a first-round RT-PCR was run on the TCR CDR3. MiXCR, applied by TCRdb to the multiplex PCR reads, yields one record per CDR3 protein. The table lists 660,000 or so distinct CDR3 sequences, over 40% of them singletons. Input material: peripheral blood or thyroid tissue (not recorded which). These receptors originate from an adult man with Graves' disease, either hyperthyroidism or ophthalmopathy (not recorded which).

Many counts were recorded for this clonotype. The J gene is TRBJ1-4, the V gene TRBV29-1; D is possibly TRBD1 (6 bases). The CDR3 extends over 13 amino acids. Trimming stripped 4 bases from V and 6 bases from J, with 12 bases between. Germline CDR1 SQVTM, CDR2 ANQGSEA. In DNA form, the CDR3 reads TGCAGCGTTGCAGGGGCTGGAGATGAAAAACTGTTTTTT. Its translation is CSVAGAGDEKLFF.

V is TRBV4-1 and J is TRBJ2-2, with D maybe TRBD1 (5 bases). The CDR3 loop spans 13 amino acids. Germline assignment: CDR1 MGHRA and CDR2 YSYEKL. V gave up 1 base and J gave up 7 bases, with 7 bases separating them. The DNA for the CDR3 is TGCGCCAGCAGCCAAGTAGGGGACGGGGAGCTGTTTTTT. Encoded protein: CASSQVGDGELFF.

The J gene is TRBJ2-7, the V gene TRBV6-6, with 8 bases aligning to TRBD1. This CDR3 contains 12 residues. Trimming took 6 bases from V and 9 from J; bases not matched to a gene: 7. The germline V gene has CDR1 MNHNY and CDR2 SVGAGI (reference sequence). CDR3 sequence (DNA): TGTGCCAGCAGCTCCTCCGGGACAGGGCAGTACTTC. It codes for CASSSSGTGQYF.

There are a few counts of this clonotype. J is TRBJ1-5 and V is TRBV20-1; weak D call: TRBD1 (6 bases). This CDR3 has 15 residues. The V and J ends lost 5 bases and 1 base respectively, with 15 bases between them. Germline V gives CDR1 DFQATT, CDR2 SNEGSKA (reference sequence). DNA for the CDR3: TGCAGTGCTTCGCCTATACAGGGAAGCAATCAGCCCCAGCATTTT. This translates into CSASPIQGSNQPQHF.

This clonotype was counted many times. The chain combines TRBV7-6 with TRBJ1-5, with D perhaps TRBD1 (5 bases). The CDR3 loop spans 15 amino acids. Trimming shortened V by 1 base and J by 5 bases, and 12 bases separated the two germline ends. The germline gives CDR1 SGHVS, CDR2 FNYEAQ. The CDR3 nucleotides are TGTGCCAGCAGCTTAGAGGCAGGGTTACATCAGCCCCAGCATTTT. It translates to CASSLEAGLHQPQHF.

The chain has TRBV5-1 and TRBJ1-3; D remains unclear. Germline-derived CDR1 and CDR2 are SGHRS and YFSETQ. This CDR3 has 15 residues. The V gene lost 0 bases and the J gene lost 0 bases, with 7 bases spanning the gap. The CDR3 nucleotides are TGCGCCAGCAGCTTGGATTTGGGCTCTGGAAACACCATATATTTT. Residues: CASSLDLGSGNTIYF. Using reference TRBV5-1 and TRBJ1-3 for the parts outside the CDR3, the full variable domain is KAGVTQTPRYLIKTRGQQVTLSCSPISGHRSVSWYQQTPGQGLQFLFEYFSETQRNKGNFPGRFSGRQFSNSRSEMNVSTLELGDSALYLCASSLDLGSGNTIYFGEGSWLTVV.

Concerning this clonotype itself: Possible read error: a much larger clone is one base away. CDR3 DNA: TGTGCCATCAGCCCCGGGACAGGGGCCTACGAGCAGTACTTC. It specifies CAISPGTGAYEQYF. This chain links TRBV7-6 with TRBJ2-7, with TRBD1 matching 10 bases. The germline V gene has CDR1 SGHVS and CDR2 FNYEAQ. The CDR3 runs to 14 residues. Together with reference TRBV7-6 and TRBJ2-7, the CDR3 gives the full variable domain: GAGVSQSPRYKVTKRGQDVALRCDPISGHVSLYWYRQALGQGPEFLTYFNYEAQQDKSGLPNDRFSAERPEGSISTLTIQRTEQRDSAMYRCAISPGTGAYEQYFGPGTRLTVT.

The DNA for the CDR3 is TGTGCCAGCAGCGGGAGGGGGCTCTTCTTT. This translates into CASSGRGLFF. The chain links TRBV9 to TRBJ1-1; 7 bases match TRBD1. Trimming removed 3 bases from V and 14 bases from J; junction bases left unmatched: 4. The CDR3 has 10 residues. CDR1 is SGDLS, CDR2 YYNGEE, per germline.

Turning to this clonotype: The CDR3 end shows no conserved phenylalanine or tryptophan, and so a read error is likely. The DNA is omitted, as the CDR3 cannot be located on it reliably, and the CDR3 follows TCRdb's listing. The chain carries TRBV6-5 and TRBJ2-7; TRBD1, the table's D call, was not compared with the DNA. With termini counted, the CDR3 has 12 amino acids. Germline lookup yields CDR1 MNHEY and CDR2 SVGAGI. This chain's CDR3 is CASSYSIETGTA.

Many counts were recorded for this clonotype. The CDR3: CASSDLSPPQHF. CDR3 sequence (DNA): TGTGCCAGCAGTGATCTCTCGCCGCCCCAGCATTTT. The chain has TRBV2 and TRBJ1-5; no reliable D call. Germline CDR1 is SNHLY and CDR2 is FYNNEI. This CDR3 is built from 12 residues. The ends were cut back, 3 bases at V and 9 bases at J, with 9 bases in the middle.

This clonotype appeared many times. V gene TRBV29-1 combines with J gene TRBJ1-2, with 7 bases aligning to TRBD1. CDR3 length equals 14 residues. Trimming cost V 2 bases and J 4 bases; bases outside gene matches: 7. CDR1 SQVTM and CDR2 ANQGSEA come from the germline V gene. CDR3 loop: CSVEPTGSGYGYTF. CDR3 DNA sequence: TGCAGCGTTGAACCGACAGGGTCCGGCTATGGCTACACCTTC. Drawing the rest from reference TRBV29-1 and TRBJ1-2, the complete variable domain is SAVISQKPSRDICQRGTSLTIQCQVDSQVTMMFWYRQQPGQSLTLIATANQGSEATYESGFVIDKFPISRPNLTFSTLTVSNMSPEDSSIYLCSVEPTGSGYGYTFGSGTRLTVV.

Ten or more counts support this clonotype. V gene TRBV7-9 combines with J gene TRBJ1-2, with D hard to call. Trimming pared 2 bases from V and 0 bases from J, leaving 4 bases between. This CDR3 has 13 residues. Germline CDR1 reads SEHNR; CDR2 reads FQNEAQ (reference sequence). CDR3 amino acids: CASSLLANYGYTF. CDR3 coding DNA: TGTGCCAGCAGCTTATTAGCTAACTATGGCTACACCTTC.

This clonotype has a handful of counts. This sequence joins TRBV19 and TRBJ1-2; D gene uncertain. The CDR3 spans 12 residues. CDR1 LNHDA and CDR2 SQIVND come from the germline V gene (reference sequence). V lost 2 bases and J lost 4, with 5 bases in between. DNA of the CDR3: TGTGCCAGTAGTATATTGGGCTATGGCTACACCTTC. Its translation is CASSILGYGYTF.

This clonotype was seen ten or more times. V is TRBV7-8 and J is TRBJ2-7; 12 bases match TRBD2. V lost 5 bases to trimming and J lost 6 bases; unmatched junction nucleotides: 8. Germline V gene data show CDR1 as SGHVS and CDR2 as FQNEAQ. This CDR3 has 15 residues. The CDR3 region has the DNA TGTGCCAGCAGCAACAGACTAGCGGGAGTCGGCGAGCAGTACTTC. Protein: CASSNRLAGVGEQYF.

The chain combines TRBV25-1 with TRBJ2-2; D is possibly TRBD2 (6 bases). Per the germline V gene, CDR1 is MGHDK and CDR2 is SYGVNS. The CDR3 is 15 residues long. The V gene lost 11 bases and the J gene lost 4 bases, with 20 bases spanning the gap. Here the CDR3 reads CAWSFGVGLTGELFF. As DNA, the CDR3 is TGTGCCTGGAGTTTCGGGGTGGGACTCACCGGGGAGCTGTTTTTT.